The 29 T cell receptor beta chains reported below all come from one sample, sequenced in a study of regulatory T cells in long-lasting Graves disease. The time point denotes: newly diagnosed GD, antithyroid drugs for less than 3 months. PBMC-extracted RNA yielded the TCR library. Assembly of TCR beta libraries relied on iRepertoire HTBI primers together with Arm-PCR of CDR3 regions. TCRdb analysed the multiplex PCR reads with MiXCR anew, one entry per CDR3 protein. The data contain about 620,000 distinct CDR3 sequences, less than 20% of them singletons. The sample was also reused in another study, on T cells in Graves' hyperthyroidism and ophthalmopathy.

This sample comprised peripheral blood mononuclear cells (PBMCs), obtained at new diagnosis, from a patient treated with antithyroid drugs. The receptors shown here come from a woman aged 25 to 39 with Graves disease.

The V call is TRBV5-1, the J call TRBJ2-1, with TRBD2 matching over 9 bases. This CDR3 comprises 15 residues. Germline CDR1 is SGHRS and CDR2 is YFSETQ. V shed 4 bases, J shed 4 bases, and the junction held 6 bases outside the gene matches. The CDR3 bases are TGCGCCAGCAGCATAATTGCGGGAGGGTACAATGAGCAGTTCTTC. This sequence encodes CASSIIAGGYNEQFF.

As regards this clonotype: Compared with germline, one end of the junction differs, possibly owing to a read error. V usage is TRBV7-7 and J usage is TRBJ2-4; D gene ambiguous. The J call may be mistaken, given a closer DNA end match to TRBJ2-3. The length of the CDR3 is 13 residues. Germline CDR1 is SSHAT and CDR2 is FNYEAQ (reference sequence). CDR3 sequence: CASSLSDLDTQYF. CDR3 nucleotide sequence: TGTGCTAGCAGCTTATCAGACTTAGATACGCAGTATTTT.

This clonotype was counted once. This rearrangement joins TRBV28 to TRBJ2-3, with TRBD1 as a possible D gene (5 bases). V dropped 2 bases and J dropped 12 bases, with 21 bases sitting between them. Germline V gene data show CDR1 as MDHEN and CDR2 as SYDVKM. The CDR3 is made up of 15 amino acids. The CDR3 DNA sequence: TGTGCCAGCAGTTTAGGCGGTGTAAAAGGGGTCTCCCAGTATTTT. Encoded protein: CASSLGGVKGVSQYF.

This clonotype was detected only a few times. The rearrangement links TRBV6-2 or TRBV6-3 to TRBJ2-7, with 7 bases matching TRBD1. V was pared by 6 bases and J by 7 bases, with 12 bases of the junction left unmatched. Germline CDR1 MNHEY, CDR2 SVGEGT. The CDR3 is made up of 14 amino acids. CDR3 residues: CASRQGTVVTEQYF. The DNA of the CDR3 is TGTGCCAGCAGGCAGGGGACAGTAGTTACGGAGCAGTACTTC.

As for this clonotype: Germline is not matched at one junction end, which may reflect a read error. The rearrangement joins TRBV5-1 to TRBJ2-7; possible D gene TRBD1, 6 bases. CDR3 length: 12 amino acids. CDR1 SGHRS and CDR2 YFSETQ come from the germline V gene. The CDR3 is CASSFTGSERSF. DNA for the CDR3: TGCGCCAGCAGCTTTACAGGGTCCGAGAGGAGCTTC. Drawing the rest from reference TRBV5-1 and TRBJ2-7, the complete variable domain is KAGVTQTPRYLIKTRGQQVTLSCSPISGHRSVSWYQQTPGQGLQFLFEYFSETQRNKGNFPGRFSGRQFSNSRSEMNVSTLELGDSALYLCASSFTGSERSFGPGTRLTVT.

The genes are TRBV15 and TRBJ2-1; 8 bases match TRBD2. CDR1 is LNHNV and CDR2 is YYDKDF in the germline V gene (reference sequence). The CDR3 extends over 23 amino acids. J was trimmed by 1 base and V by 1 base; bases with no gene match: 24. The CDR3, as DNA: TGTGCCACCAGCAGAGCGGGAGGGCTGGGGCTTACCGTGGGGAAGGGATCCTACAATGAGCAGTTCTTC. Translating gives CATSRAGGLGLTVGKGSYNEQFF. Full variable domain (missing parts from reference TRBV15 and TRBJ2-1): DAMVIQNPRYQVTQFGKPVTLSCSQTLNHNVMYWYQQKSSQAPKLLFHYYDKDFNNEADTPDNFQSRRPNTSFCFLDIRSPGLGDTAMYLCATSRAGGLGLTVGKGSYNEQFFGPGTRLTVL.

This clonotype was counted ten times or more. This chain connects TRBV6-5 to TRBJ1-6; a possible D gene is TRBD1 (5 bases). V dropped 2 bases and J dropped 10 bases, with 12 bases sitting between them. Germline V gene lookup returns CDR1 MNHEY and CDR2 SVGAGI. CDR3 length equals 14 residues. CDR3 sequence: CASSYRGDGSPLHF. The CDR3, as DNA: TGTGCCAGCAGTTACAGAGGGGATGGGTCACCCCTCCACTTT.

Only a few counts were recorded for this clonotype. The rearrangement joins TRBV5-1 to TRBJ1-1, with D possibly matching TRBD1 (6 bases). Per germline, CDR1 SGHRS and CDR2 YFSETQ. The CDR3 is 15 residues long. The germline V and J ends were trimmed by 3 bases and 0 bases, with 12 bases remaining between them. The CDR3: CASSSQGPVNTEAFF. CDR3 nucleotides: TGCGCCAGCAGCTCCCAGGGGCCCGTGAACACTGAAGCTTTCTTT.

This clonotype came up many times. The chain recombines TRBV12-3 or TRBV12-4 with TRBJ1-1, with D hard to call. V was pared by 2 bases and J by 0 bases, with 7 bases between. This CDR3 contains 14 residues. The CDR3 DNA reads as TGTGCCAGCAGTTTAAGTCCAATGAACACTGAAGCTTTCTTT. It yields the protein CASSLSPMNTEAFF.

This clonotype was recorded at least ten times. This chain links TRBV7-9 with TRBJ1-1; perhaps TRBD1 as D (5 bases). The CDR3 is made up of 16 amino acids. Germline CDR1 reads SEHNR; CDR2 reads FQNEAQ (reference sequence). The V end was cut by 0 bases, the J end by 1 base, with 12 bases between. Written as DNA, the CDR3 is TGTGCCAGCAGCTTAGCTGGTGAGAGGGGGAACACTGAAGCTTTCTTT. Residues: CASSLAGERGNTEAFF. Full variable domain (rest looked up from reference TRBV7-9 and TRBJ1-1): DTGVSQNPRHKITKRGQNVTFRCDPISEHNRLYWYRQTLGQGPEFLTYFQNEAQLEKSRLLSDRFSAERPKGSFSTLEIQRTEQGDSAMYLCASSLAGERGNTEAFFGQGTRLTVV.

V usage is TRBV12-3 or TRBV12-4 and J usage is TRBJ2-7; 8 nucleotides match TRBD1. V was pared by 4 bases and J by 2 bases, with 7 bases of the junction left unmatched. This CDR3 has 15 residues. CDR3 sequence (DNA): TGTGCCAGCAGTTCTAGACAGGGGTCCACCTACGAGCAGTACTTC. Its protein product is CASSSRQGSTYEQYF.

Only one count was recorded for this clonotype. With a far larger clone one base away, a read error is the likely cause. The chain uses TRBV6-2 or TRBV6-3 and TRBJ1-5, with a weak D call TRBD1 (5 bases). Germline CDR1 reads MNHEY; CDR2 reads SVGEGT. The CDR3 runs to 15 residues. V lost 2 bases to trimming and J lost 7 bases, with 15 bases between them. CDR3 amino acids: CASSYPRSGEQPQHF. CDR3 in DNA: TGTGCCAGCAGTTACCCGAGATCGGGGGAACAGCCCCAGCATTTT.

This chain joins TRBV4-2 and TRBJ2-1; 7 nucleotides align to TRBD2. V was clipped by 1 base and J by 8 bases; unmatched bases: 14. The germline CDR1 and CDR2 sequences are LGHNA and YNFKEQ. This CDR3 is 17 amino acids long. For the CDR3, the DNA is TGTGCCAGCAGCCAAGGCCTTGGGGGAGGGCCCGCCGATGAGCAGTTCTTC. Amino acids: CASSQGLGGGPADEQFF.

This clonotype was seen ten or more times. The chain carries TRBV6-1 and TRBJ2-2; D remains ambiguous. V lost 4 bases, J lost 6 bases, and 3 bases lay in between. Germline V gene lookup returns CDR1 MNHNS and CDR2 SASEGT. The CDR3 sequence is 11 residues long. CDR3 nucleotide sequence: TGTGCCAGCAGTGCTCCCGGGGAGCTGTTTTTT. Translating it yields CASSAPGELFF.

The gene calls are TRBV19 and TRBJ1-2; 10 nucleotides agree with TRBD1. Losses at the gene ends were 5 bases for V and 14 bases for J; bases not matched to a gene: 20. CDR1 is LNHDA, CDR2 SQIVND, per germline (reference sequence). The CDR3 consists of 16 residues. The CDR3: CASSPGQGKGTSAGTF. CDR3 in DNA: TGTGCCAGTAGTCCGGGACAGGGGAAAGGGACCTCGGCAGGGACCTTC.

This clonotype was recorded at least ten times. The gene calls are TRBV6-5 and TRBJ1-1; tentative D call: TRBD1 (6 bases). Trimming stripped 0 bases from V and 1 base from J, with 12 bases between. There are 16 residues in the CDR3. Germline lookup yields CDR1 MNHEY and CDR2 SVGAGI. CDR3 in amino acids: CASSYSAGVGNTEAFF. CDR3 DNA sequence: TGTGCCAGCAGTTACTCGGCAGGGGTGGGGAACACTGAAGCTTTCTTT.

This clonotype has a handful of counts. The V gene is TRBV5-1, the J gene TRBJ2-3, with TRBD2 matching 8 bases. The trim removed 0 bases at V and 5 bases at J, leaving 5 bases unmatched. CDR3 length: 15 amino acids. Germline CDR1 and CDR2: SGHRS and YFSETQ. The CDR3 is CASSLADSGKDTQYF. The CDR3 nucleotides are TGCGCCAGCAGCTTGGCTGATAGCGGGAAAGATACGCAGTATTTT.

This clonotype was picked up many times. The rearrangement uses TRBV29-1 and TRBJ2-5; D might be TRBD2 (5 bases). The CDR3 length is 12 residues. The germline gives CDR1 SQVTM, CDR2 ANQGSEA. With 4 bases removed from V and 4 bases from J, the gap between germline ends came to 10 bases. DNA of the CDR3: TGCAGCGTTGCCCTCGGAGGAGAGACCCAGTACTTC. The encoded protein is CSVALGGETQYF.

In its sample, this clonotype was seen many times. The chain joins TRBV2 to TRBJ2-3, with D perhaps TRBD1 (6 bases). V gave up 7 bases and J gave up 3 bases, with 14 bases separating them. This CDR3 is built from 14 residues. In germline, CDR1 is SNHLY, CDR2 FYNNEI. DNA for the CDR3: TGTGCCAGCAAAGGGACATTGAGGACAGATACGCAGTATTTT. Amino acid sequence: CASKGTLRTDTQYF.

With regard to this clonotype: Only one base separates this from a far larger clonotype, so it likely reflects a read error. CDR3 amino acids: CAGSLAGANTEAFF. CDR3 DNA: TGTGCCGGCAGCTTAGCGGGGGCGAACACTGAAGCTTTCTTT. The chain is built from TRBV7-2 and TRBJ1-1; a weak D match, TRBD1 (6 bases). This CDR3 has 14 residues. The germline V gene has CDR1 SGHTA and CDR2 FQGNSA. Together with reference TRBV7-2 and TRBJ1-1, the CDR3 gives the full variable domain: GAGVSQSPSNKVTEKGKDVELRCDPISGHTALYWYRQSLGQGLEFLIYFQGNSAPDKSGLPSDRFSAERTGGSVSTLTIQRTQQEDSAVYLCAGSLAGANTEAFFGQGTRLTVV.

This clonotype showed up just a few times. V gene TRBV19 combines with J gene TRBJ2-1; possibly TRBD2 for D (6 bases). V was cut by 1 base and J by 3 bases, with 10 bases left in between. The CDR3 runs to 15 residues. CDR1 is LNHDA and CDR2 is SQIVND in the germline V gene (reference sequence). The CDR3 DNA is TGTGCCAGTAGTATAGCGGGAGCGATCTACAATGAGCAGTTCTTC. Its protein product is CASSIAGAIYNEQFF.

This clonotype showed up many times. This chain links TRBV6-1 with TRBJ1-1; no reliable D call. The CDR3 is 12 amino acids. Germline lookup yields CDR1 MNHNS and CDR2 SASEGT. V was cut by 1 base and J by 13 bases, with 13 bases left in between. The DNA for the CDR3 is TGTGCCAGCAGTGAAGTAGCGGCCCTAGGTTTCTTT. Amino acids: CASSEVAALGFF.

This clonotype was counted at least ten times. This sequence joins TRBV6-1 and TRBJ1-5; D is possibly TRBD1 (6 bases). This CDR3 has 14 amino acids. Germline V gives CDR1 MNHNS, CDR2 SASEGT. V was cut by 6 bases and J by 3 bases, with 12 bases left in between. The CDR3 is CASRTTGSNQPQHF. DNA for the CDR3: TGTGCCAGCAGGACGACAGGATCCAATCAGCCCCAGCATTTT.

The gene calls are TRBV6-2 or TRBV6-3 and TRBJ1-5, with D possibly being TRBD1 (5 bases). Germline V gene lookup returns CDR1 MNHEY and CDR2 SVGEGT. CDR3 length equals 16 residues. The V and J ends lost 5 bases and 2 bases respectively, with 16 bases between them. CDR3 nucleotides: TGTGCCAGCAGTACGGCGCGGGGGTCGGGCAATCAGCCCCAGCATTTT. This encodes CASSTARGSGNQPQHF.

This rearrangement joins TRBV5-1 to TRBJ2-7; a possible D gene is TRBD1 (7 bases). V lost 1 base and J lost 7, with 18 bases in between. CDR1 and CDR2 from the germline V gene are SGHRS and YFSETQ. There are 15 residues in the CDR3. For the CDR3, the DNA is TGCGCCAGCAGCTTGAGGGCCCAGGGGGGCGCGGAGCAGTACTTC. Its protein is CASSLRAQGGAEQYF.

The sample holds many counts of this clonotype. This chain links TRBV18 with TRBJ2-1; TRBD1 is a possible D gene (5 bases). Germline CDR1 reads KGHSH; CDR2 reads LQKENI. V shed 3 bases and J shed 0 bases, with 12 bases lying between them. The CDR3 spans 16 residues. The CDR3 region is CASSPRGRGSYNEQFF. CDR3 DNA sequence: TGTGCCAGCTCACCTCGCGGTAGGGGCTCCTACAATGAGCAGTTCTTC.

This clonotype was seen at least ten times. The rearrangement joins TRBV27 to TRBJ2-5, with D perhaps matching TRBD1 or TRBD2 (5 bases each). Germline loops: CDR1 MNHEY, CDR2 SMNVEV (reference sequence). Deletions cut 2 bases from V and 5 bases from J, with 12 bases between. The CDR3 contains 14 residues. The CDR3 spells CASSLTSEGETQYF. As DNA, the CDR3 is TGTGCCAGCAGTTTAACGTCAGAGGGGGAGACCCAGTACTTC.

This clonotype was counted at least ten times. The rearrangement joins TRBV12-3 or TRBV12-4 to TRBJ2-1; TRBD2 matches at 10 bases. V lost 8 bases and J lost 9; bases outside the gene matches: 7. There are 13 residues in the CDR3. Written as DNA, the CDR3 is TGTGCCAGCGCCCCGGGACTAGCGTTTGAGCAGTTCTTC. This gives the protein CASAPGLAFEQFF.

This clonotype was picked up many times. V usage is TRBV24-1 and J usage is TRBJ1-1; D perhaps matches TRBD1 (6 bases). Looked up from germline, CDR1 is KGHDR and CDR2 is SFDVKD. The V end lost 4 bases, the J end lost 5 bases, and 10 bases lay between the germline ends. The CDR3 covers 13 residues. The CDR3 here is CATSDSGETEAFF. CDR3 nucleotides: TGTGCCACCAGTGACTCAGGGGAGACTGAAGCTTTCTTT.